This TCR beta chain was obtained from a study of CDR3 diversity in severe acne. This clonotype was observed at least ten times. TCRdb re-analysed the PCR reads in MiXCR, keeping a single row per CDR3 protein. Seen here are over 90,000 distinct CDR3 sequences, approximately 47% observed once, and the top ten hold over 10%. V lost 2 bases and J 0 bases, leaving 11 bases between the germline ends. Germline assignment: CDR1 MGHRA and CDR2 YSYEKL. The CDR3 is made up of 16 amino acids. The J gene is TRBJ2-1, the V gene TRBV4-1; TRBD2 might be the D (6 bases). This sequence was found in a male donor with acne. The sample consisted of blood. The CDR3, as DNA: TGCGCCAGCAGCCAACTAGCGCCGAGCTCCTACAATGAGCAGTTCTTC. It is translated as CASSQLAPSSYNEQFF.